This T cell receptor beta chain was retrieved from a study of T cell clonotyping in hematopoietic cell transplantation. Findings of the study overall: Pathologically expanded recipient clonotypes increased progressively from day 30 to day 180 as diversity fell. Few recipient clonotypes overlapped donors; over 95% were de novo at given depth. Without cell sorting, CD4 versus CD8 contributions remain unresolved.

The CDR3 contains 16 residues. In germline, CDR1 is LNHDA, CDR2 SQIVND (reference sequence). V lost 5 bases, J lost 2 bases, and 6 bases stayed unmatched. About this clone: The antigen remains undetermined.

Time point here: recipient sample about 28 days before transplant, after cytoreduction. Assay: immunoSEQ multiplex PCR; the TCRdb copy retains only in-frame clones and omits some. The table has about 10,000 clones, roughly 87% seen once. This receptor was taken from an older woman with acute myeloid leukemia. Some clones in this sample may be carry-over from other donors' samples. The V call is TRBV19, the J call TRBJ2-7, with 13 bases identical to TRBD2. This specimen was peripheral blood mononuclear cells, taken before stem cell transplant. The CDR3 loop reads CASSETSGRAPYEQYF. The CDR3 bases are TGTGCCAGTAGTGAAACTAGCGGGAGGGCCCCCTACGAGCAGTACTTC.